The 3 T cell receptor beta chains below come from one sample, sequenced in a study of shared clonotypes between healthy human individuals. Data came from immunoSEQ multiplex PCR; TCRdb stores just in-frame clones and leaves some out. The table records some 2,400,000 clones, 90% to 97% of them present only once. The sequenced sample consisted of naive CD4+ T cells sorted from blood. The subset here: CD45RA+ positively selected. These receptors all come from a man in his late teens or twenties in good health.

The chain carries TRBV2 and TRBJ2-1, with a tentative D call TRBD2 (6 bases). V was clipped by 4 bases and J by 4 bases, with 11 bases between them. Germline values: CDR1 SNHLY, CDR2 FYNNEI. The CDR3 length is 14 residues. The DNA for the CDR3 is TGTGCCAGCAGTGTACGGGACTTTTACAATGAGCAGTTCTTC. Translation: CASSVRDFYNEQFF. The full variable domain, in which reference TRBV2 and TRBJ2-1 provide the parts outside the CDR3, is EPEVTQTPSHQVTQMGQEVILRCVPISNHLYFYWYRQILGQKVEFLVSFYNNEISEKSEIFDDQFSVERPDGSNFTLKIRSTKLEDSAMYFCASSVRDFYNEQFFGPGTRLTVL.

The V call is TRBV7-9, the J call TRBJ1-1; D is ambiguous. V lost 5 bases to trimming and J lost 3 bases, with 13 bases between them. The CDR3 length is 14 residues. Germline CDR1 reads SEHNR; CDR2 reads FQNEAQ (reference sequence). The CDR3 DNA reads TGTGCCAGCAGCCCGGGGAGAGGCCACACTGAAGCTTTCTTT. Translating gives CASSPGRGHTEAFF.

Only one count was recorded for this clone. An end of the junction does not agree with germline; a read error may underlie this. CDR3 protein: CAWSLTTNSGELFF. CDR3 coding DNA: TGTGCCTGGAGTCTGACTACCAACAGCGGGGAGCTGTTTTTT. The V gene is TRBV30, the J gene TRBJ2-2; weak D call: TRBD2 (5 bases). In germline, CDR1 is GTSNPN, CDR2 SVGIG (reference sequence). The CDR3 is made up of 14 amino acids. The variable domain in full, with the rest retrieved from reference TRBV30 and TRBJ2-2, is SQTIHQWPATLVQPVGSPLSLECTVEGTSNPNLYWYRQAAGRGLQLLFYSVGIGQISSEVPQNLSASRPQDRQFILSSKKLLLSDSGFYLCAWSLTTNSGELFFGEGSRLTVL.